The rows below give T cell receptor beta chains drawn from one sample of a study of blood T cell repertoires in COVID-19. Here immunoSEQ multiplex PCR was the method, and the copy in TCRdb shows in-frame clones only, minus some. The sample contains roughly 180,000 clones, about 88% of which appear only once. The source material was peripheral blood. All receptors come from a woman aged 30 to 39 with active or convalescent COVID-19. CDR3s include the opening cysteine and the closing phenylalanine or tryptophan. D genes are given only for firm matches. A row's size may be missing; if present it is once, few, many or a size class.

V gene	D gene	clone size	J gene	CDR3 DNA	CDR3 protein
TRBV27	TRBD1	.	TRBJ1-2	TGTGCCAGCAGTTCGGACAGGGGGCTGCTAGGCTACACCTTC	CASSSDRGLLGYTF
TRBV5-1	TRBD1	.	TRBJ1-2	TGCGCCAGCAGCTTATGGTCGGGAACAGGGGGCACCTATGGCTACACCTTC	CASSLWSGTGGTYGYTF
TRBV15	TRBD1	.	TRBJ2-7	TGTGCCACCAGCCGGGGGACAGGGAGCTCCTACGAGCAGTACTTC	CATSRGTGSSYEQYF
TRBV6-1	.	.	TRBJ2-1	TGTGCCAGCAGTGAAACTAGCCCCCATGAGCAGTTCTTC	CASSETSPHEQFF
TRBV4-2	.	.	TRBJ1-3	TGTGCCAGCAGCTCCACAGGGCTGGAAAACACCATATATTTT	CASSSTGLENTIYF
TRBV10-1	.	.	TRBJ2-1	TGCGCCAGCAGTGAGTCCAGCTCCTACAATGAGCAGTTCTTC	CASSESSSYNEQFF
TRBV28	TRBD2	.	TRBJ2-7	TGTGCCAGCAGGATACGGACTAGCGGGTCTTGGGAGCAGTACTTC	CASRIRTSGSWEQYF
TRBV5-6	TRBD1	.	TRBJ1-1	TGTGCCAGCAGCTTGCGTACAGGGGCAAAGATTCACACTGAAGCTTTCTTT	CASSLRTGAKIHTEAFF
TRBV3-1/TRBV3-2	.	.	TRBJ2-5	TGTGCCAGCAGCTTCTCCGCGGGGCAAGAGACCCAGTACTTC	CASSFSAGQETQYF
TRBV29-1	TRBD1	once	TRBJ2-7	TGCAGCGTTGCCCGGACAGGGGACTACGAGCAGTACTTC	CSVARTGDYEQYF
TRBV19	TRBD1	.	TRBJ1-4	TGTGCCAGTAGTACTTTCGGAACAGGGGCTCGGTCTAATGAAAAACTGTTTTTT	CASSTFGTGARSNEKLFF
TRBV5-5	.	.	TRBJ1-2	TGTGCCAGCAGCTTCCTCGGGGGTGCTGACGGCTACACCTTC	CASSFLGGADGYTF
TRBV30	.	.	TRBJ1-5	TGTGCCTGGAGTGTGAGACTCCGGAATCAGCCCCAGCATTTT	CAWSVRLRNQPQHF
TRBV19	.	.	TRBJ2-7	TGTGCCAGTAGTAGCACCTCTTCCGGGACTGGGACCTACGAGCAGTACTTC	CASSSTSSGTGTYEQYF
TRBV28	TRBD1	.	TRBJ1-6	TGTGCCAGCAAAGGACAGGGACCCTTCTATAATTCACCCCTCCACTTT	CASKGQGPFYNSPLHF
TRBV7-2	TRBD1	few	TRBJ1-2	TGTGCCAGCAGCCCAGGGGGAGCCCGTAGCTATGGCTACACCTTC	CASSPGGARSYGYTF
TRBV15	TRBD1	.	TRBJ2-2	TGTGCCACCGGACACACGAAAAATCAACCGGGACAGGGAATGACCGGAGAGCTGTTTTTT	CATGHTKNQPGQGMTGELFF
TRBV18	TRBD2	.	TRBJ2-7	TGTGCCAGCTCGCCCGGGACTAGCGGGAGGGGCTACGAGCAGTACTTC	CASSPGTSGRGYEQYF
TRBV25-1	.	.	TRBJ2-3	TGTGCCAGCCAAAGGGGGAGCGCGGATACGCAGTATTTT	CASQRGSADTQYF
TRBV19	TRBD1	once	TRBJ2-7	TGTGCCAGTAGTATAGCAGGGGGACAATCCTACGAGCAGTACTTC	CASSIAGGQSYEQYF
TRBV4-1	TRBD2	.	TRBJ2-2	TGCGCCAGCAGCCAAGCTAGCGGGAACACCGGGGAGCTGTTTTTT	CASSQASGNTGELFF
TRBV5-1	TRBD2	.	TRBJ2-3	TGCGCCAGCAGCTTGGGAACGGGGGGAGGCACAGATACGCAGTATTTT	CASSLGTGGGTDTQYF
TRBV11-2	.	.	TRBJ1-2	TGTGCCAGCAGCTCGTCCAGGGTCTATGGCTACACCTTC	CASSSSRVYGYTF
TRBV12-3/TRBV12-4	TRBD1	.	TRBJ1-1	TGTGCCAGCAGTCTCGCCACAGGGGATCGGGCTTTCTTT	CASSLATGDRAFF
TRBV4-1	TRBD1	.	TRBJ1-5	TGCGCCAGCTCTCCTGAGGGACAGACCAATCAGCCCCAGCATTTT	CASSPEGQTNQPQHF
TRBV6-5	TRBD1	.	TRBJ1-2	TGTGCCACCACCCCGGGACAGGGGGCTGTTGGCTACACCTTC	CATTPGQGAVGYTF
TRBV5-1	.	.	TRBJ2-5	TGCGCCAGCAGTGAGGGTAGGCCCCCAGAGACCCAGTACTTC	CASSEGRPPETQYF
TRBV19	.	.	TRBJ2-2	TGTGCCATGCTGGACAGAAACACCGGGGAGCTGTTTTTT	CAMLDRNTGELFF
TRBV5-1	.	.	TRBJ2-5	TGCGCCAGCCGACAGGGTTCGGGACTCCAAGAGACCCAGTACTTC	CASRQGSGLQETQYF
TRBV27	.	.	TRBJ2-7	TGTGCCAGCAGTTTGAGGGCCTTCTACGAGCAGTACTTC	CASSLRAFYEQYF
TRBV6-5	.	once	TRBJ2-2	TGTGCCAGCAGCCCCAGGGGTAACGGGGAGCTGTTTTTT	CASSPRGNGELFF
TRBV11-2	.	.	TRBJ1-2	TGTGCCAGCAGCCCAGCCGGGGAAAACTATGGCTACACCTTC	CASSPAGENYGYTF
TRBV5-1	.	.	TRBJ2-3	TGCGCCAGCAGGACAGATACAGATACGCAGTATTTT	CASRTDTDTQYF
TRBV12-3/TRBV12-4	.	.	TRBJ1-1	TGTGCCAGCAGTTTTGGAGGCTACACTGAAGCTTTCTTT	CASSFGGYTEAFF
TRBV14	.	few	TRBJ2-7	TGTGCCAGCAGCGAGTTGATTCTTAGCGAGCAGTACTTC	CASSELILSEQYF
TRBV6-6	TRBD2	.	TRBJ2-1	TGTGCCAGCGGAACTAGCGGGAGGGGAATGGACAATGAGCAGTTCTTC	CASGTSGRGMDNEQFF
TRBV29-1	TRBD1	.	TRBJ2-7	TGCAGCGTTGTTCGGCAATATACCGGGACAGGGACGTCCGAGCAGTACTTC	CSVVRQYTGTGTSEQYF
TRBV5-1	.	.	TRBJ2-1	TGCGCCAGCAGCTGGGACACTCGAAGCAATGAGCAGTTCTTC	CASSWDTRSNEQFF
TRBV7-9	.	once	TRBJ2-4	TGTGCCAGCAGCCCTCCCCATCAGGGTAACATTCAGTACTTC	CASSPPHQGNIQYF
TRBV5-1	.	.	TRBJ2-1	TGCGCCAGCAGCTTGGCCTCGCCAGGGGTAGGCAATGAGCAGTTCTTC	CASSLASPGVGNEQFF
TRBV24-1	TRBD1	.	TRBJ1-2	TGTGCCACCAGTGGCCCCGGGACAGGAGATTATGGCTACACCTTC	CATSGPGTGDYGYTF
TRBV27	.	.	TRBJ1-1	TGTGCCAGCACCCCCACAGGGCTCACTGAAGCTTTCTTT	CASTPTGLTEAFF
TRBV11-3	TRBD1	.	TRBJ1-1	TGTGCCAGCAGCCTCCTCGGGACAGTCACTGAAGCTTTCTTT	CASSLLGTVTEAFF
TRBV3-1/TRBV3-2	TRBD2	.	TRBJ2-7	TGTGCCAGCAGCCTTTGGACTAGCGGGAGAGGAAGCGAGCAGTACTTC	CASSLWTSGRGSEQYF
TRBV6-1	TRBD1	.	TRBJ2-3	TGTGCCAGCAGTGACAGGGGGCACGAGACAGATACGCAGTATTTT	CASSDRGHETDTQYF
TRBV9	.	once	TRBJ2-3	TGTGCCAGCAGCTCAGAATATACGCAGTATTTT	CASSSEYTQYF
TRBV24-1	TRBD1	.	TRBJ1-2	TGTGCCACCAGTGATACGGGACAGACATATGGCTACACCTTC	CATSDTGQTYGYTF
TRBV3-1/TRBV3-2	.	.	TRBJ1-5	TGTGCCAGCAGCCAGGGGCTACATAGCAATCAGCCCCAGCATTTT	CASSQGLHSNQPQHF
TRBV7-6	.	.	TRBJ2-7	TGTGCCAGCAGCTTAGGAGGGTCCATGCCCGAACAGCAGTACTTC	CASSLGGSMPEQQYF
TRBV5-5	TRBD1	.	TRBJ1-3	TGTGCCAGCAGCTGGACAGGGGCCTCTGGAAACACCATATATTTT	CASSWTGASGNTIYF
TRBV5-1	TRBD2	once	TRBJ2-2	TGCGCCAGCAGCACCGGACTAGCGGGTTTCGGCGGGGAGCTGTTTTTT	CASSTGLAGFGGELFF
TRBV6-5	.	few	TRBJ2-1	TGTGCCAGCAGCAGTGAAGGGGGGGGCGGGAATGAGCAGTTCTTC	CASSSEGGGGNEQFF
TRBV2	.	once	TRBJ1-2	TGTGCCAGCAGTTTGTCAGGCAGCTATGGCTACACCTTC	CASSLSGSYGYTF
TRBV5-4	TRBD1	once	TRBJ2-3	TGTGCCAGCAGCTTGGAGACAGGGCAAACGCAGTATTTT	CASSLETGQTQYF
TRBV4-1	.	.	TRBJ2-3	TGCGCCAGCAGCCAACCGGGGATGACAGATACGCAGTATTTT	CASSQPGMTDTQYF
TRBV29-1	TRBD2	.	TRBJ2-2	TGCAGCCTGCGGACTAGCGGTACCGGGGAGCTGTTTTTT	CSLRTSGTGELFF
TRBV12-3/TRBV12-4	.	.	TRBJ2-1	TGTGCCAGCAGTGCCGACAGCAATGAGCAGTTCTTC	CASSADSNEQFF
TRBV5-4	TRBD1	.	TRBJ2-7	TGTGCCAGCAGCGATGGACAGGGGGCCTACGAGCAGTACTTC	CASSDGQGAYEQYF
TRBV7-2	.	.	TRBJ2-1	TGTGCCAGCAGCTTCCGGACTCCCGAGCAGTTCTTC	CASSFRTPEQFF